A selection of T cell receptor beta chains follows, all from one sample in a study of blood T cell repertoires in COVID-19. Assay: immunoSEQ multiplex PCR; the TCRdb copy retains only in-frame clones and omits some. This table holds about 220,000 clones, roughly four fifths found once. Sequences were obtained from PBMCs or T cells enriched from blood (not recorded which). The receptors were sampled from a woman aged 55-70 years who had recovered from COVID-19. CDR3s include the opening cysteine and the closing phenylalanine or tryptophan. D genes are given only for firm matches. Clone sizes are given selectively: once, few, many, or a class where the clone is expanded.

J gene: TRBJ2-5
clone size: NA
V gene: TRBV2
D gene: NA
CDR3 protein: CASKQGLRETQYF
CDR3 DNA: TGTGCCAGCAAGCAGGGGCTAAGGGAGACCCAGTACTTC

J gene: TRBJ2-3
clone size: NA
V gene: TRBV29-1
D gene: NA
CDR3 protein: CSVARDTETSTDTQYF
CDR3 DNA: TGCAGCGTAGCTCGGGACACCGAAACTAGCACAGATACGCAGTATTTT

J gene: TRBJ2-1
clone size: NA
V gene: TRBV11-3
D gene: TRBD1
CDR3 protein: CASSQDRAYNEQFF
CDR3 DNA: TGTGCCAGCAGCCAGGACAGGGCCTACAATGAGCAGTTCTTC

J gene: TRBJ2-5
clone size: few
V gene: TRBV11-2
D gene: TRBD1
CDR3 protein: CASLLGDRGGETQYF
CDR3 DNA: TGTGCCAGCCTTTTAGGAGACAGGGGTGGAGAGACCCAGTACTTC

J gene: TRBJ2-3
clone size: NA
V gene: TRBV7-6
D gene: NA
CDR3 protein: CASSLRGGRVGTDTQYF
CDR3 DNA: TGTGCCAGCAGCTTAAGGGGTGGCAGGGTAGGGACAGATACGCAGTATTTT

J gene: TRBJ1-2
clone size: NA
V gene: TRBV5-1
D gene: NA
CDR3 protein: CASSPPNFDSRGYTF
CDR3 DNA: TGCGCCAGCAGCCCACCTAACTTCGACAGTAGGGGCTACACCTTC

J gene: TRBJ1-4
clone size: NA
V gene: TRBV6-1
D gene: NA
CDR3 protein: CASSERPRDEKLFF
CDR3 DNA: TGTGCCAGCAGTGAAAGGCCCAGGGATGAAAAACTGTTTTTT

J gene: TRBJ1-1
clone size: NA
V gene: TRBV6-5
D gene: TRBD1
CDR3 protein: CASSWDRVMGTEAFF
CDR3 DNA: TGTGCCAGCAGTTGGGACAGGGTGATGGGCACTGAAGCTTTCTTT

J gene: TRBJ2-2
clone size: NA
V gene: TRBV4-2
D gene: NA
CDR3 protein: CASSQVGLGEAGQTGELFF
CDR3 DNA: TGTGCCAGCAGCCAAGTAGGACTCGGGGAGGCAGGGCAAACCGGGGAGCTGTTTTTT

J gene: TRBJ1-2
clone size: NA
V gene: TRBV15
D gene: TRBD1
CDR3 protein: CATSRDQGAIINYGYTF
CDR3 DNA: TGTGCCACCAGCAGAGATCAGGGGGCTATAATTAACTATGGCTACACCTTC

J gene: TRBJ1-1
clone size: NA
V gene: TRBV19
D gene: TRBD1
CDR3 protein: CASTRGGTGGDRAFF
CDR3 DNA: TGTGCCAGTACCCGAGGCGGGACAGGGGGTGATAGGGCTTTCTTT

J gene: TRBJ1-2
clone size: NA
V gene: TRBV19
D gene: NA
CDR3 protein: CASSKPGTLSNYGYTF
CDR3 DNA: TGTGCCAGTAGTAAGCCCGGGACACTATCTAACTATGGCTACACCTTC

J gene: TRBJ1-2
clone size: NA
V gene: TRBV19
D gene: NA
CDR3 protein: CASSPANYGYTF
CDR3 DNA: TGTGCCAGTAGTCCCGCTAACTATGGCTACACCTTC

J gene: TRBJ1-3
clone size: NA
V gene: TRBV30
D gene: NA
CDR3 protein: CAWSQGGGRNTIYF
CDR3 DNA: TGTGCCTGGAGTCAAGGCGGGGGCAGGAACACCATATATTTT

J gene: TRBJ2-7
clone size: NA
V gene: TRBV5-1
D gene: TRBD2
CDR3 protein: CASSFGLAGGPDEQYF
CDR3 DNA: TGCGCCAGCAGCTTTGGACTAGCGGGGGGGCCGGACGAGCAGTACTTC

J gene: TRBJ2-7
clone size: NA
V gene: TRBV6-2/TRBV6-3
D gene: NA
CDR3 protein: CASSYSSEQYF
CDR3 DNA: TGTGCCAGCAGTTACTCGAGCGAGCAGTACTTC

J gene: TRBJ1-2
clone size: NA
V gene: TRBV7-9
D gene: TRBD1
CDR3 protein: CASSNGQGGRGYGYTF
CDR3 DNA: TGTGCCAGCAGCAACGGACAGGGAGGGCGAGGCTATGGCTACACCTTC

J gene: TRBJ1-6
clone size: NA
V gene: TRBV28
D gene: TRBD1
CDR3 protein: CASSTGTAYNSPLHF
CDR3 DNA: TGTGCCAGCAGTACAGGGACAGCCTATAATTCACCCCTCCACTTT

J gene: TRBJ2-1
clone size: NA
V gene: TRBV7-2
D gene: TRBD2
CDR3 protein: CASRSSGGDNEQFF
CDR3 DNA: TGTGCCAGCAGGTCTAGCGGGGGGGATAATGAGCAGTTCTTC

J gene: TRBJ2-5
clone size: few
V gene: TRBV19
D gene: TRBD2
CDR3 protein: CASSKTSGQETQYF
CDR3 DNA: TGTGCCAGTAGTAAGACTAGCGGACAAGAGACCCAGTACTTC

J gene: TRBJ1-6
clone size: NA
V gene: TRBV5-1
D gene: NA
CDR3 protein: CASSLNRPYNSPLHF
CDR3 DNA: TGCGCCAGCAGCTTGAACAGGCCCTATAATTCACCCCTCCACTTT

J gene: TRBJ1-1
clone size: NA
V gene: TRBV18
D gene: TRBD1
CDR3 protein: CASSPPTGSSVTEAFF
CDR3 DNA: TGTGCCAGCTCACCACCGACAGGGTCCTCGGTCACTGAAGCTTTCTTT

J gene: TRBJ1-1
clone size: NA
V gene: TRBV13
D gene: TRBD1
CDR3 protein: CASSPAGGRNTEAFF
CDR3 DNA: TGTGCCAGCAGCCCCGCAGGGGGCAGGAACACTGAAGCTTTCTTT

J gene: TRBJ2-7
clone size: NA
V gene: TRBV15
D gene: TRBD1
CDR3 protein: CATSRGPVLGQGDEQYF
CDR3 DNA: TGTGCCACCAGCAGAGGGCCCGTGTTAGGACAGGGGGACGAGCAGTACTTC

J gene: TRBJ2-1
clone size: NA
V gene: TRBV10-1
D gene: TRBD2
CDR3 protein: CASSLAGGMNEQFF
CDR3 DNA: TGCGCCAGCAGCCTAGCGGGAGGAATGAATGAGCAGTTCTTC

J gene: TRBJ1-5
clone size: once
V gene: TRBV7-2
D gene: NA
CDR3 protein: CASSLARDGAAPQHF
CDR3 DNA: TGTGCCAGCAGCTTAGCGCGGGACGGCGCGGCGCCCCAGCATTTT

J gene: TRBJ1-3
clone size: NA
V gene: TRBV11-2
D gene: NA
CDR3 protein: CASSPTGSTIYF
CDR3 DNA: TGTGCCAGCAGCCCCACCGGGAGCACCATATATTTT